Following are 8 T cell receptor beta chains from one sample sequenced in a study of T cells in Graves' hyperthyroidism and ophthalmopathy. Amplified TCR beta CDR3 regions derived from RNA transcripts. In the first-round RT-PCR of the TCR CDR3, the HTBI primer set was used. TCRdb re-called the multiplex PCR reads with MiXCR, one entry per CDR3 protein. The sample shows more than 500,000 distinct CDR3 sequences, roughly 14% of them seen only once. The sequencing input was blood. These receptors all stem from a woman aged 35 to 49 with Graves' ophthalmopathy.

V usage is TRBV6-1 and J usage is TRBJ2-6, with D tentatively TRBD1 (6 bases). This CDR3 is built from 14 residues. Trimming shortened V by 8 bases and J by 3 bases, and 11 bases separated the two germline ends. The V gene's germline CDR1 is MNHNS and CDR2 SASEGT. The CDR3 DNA reads as TGTGCCAGCCAAAGGGGGTATGGGGCCAACGTCCTGACTTTC. It translates to CASQRGYGANVLTF.

The sample holds many counts of this clonotype. The V and J genes are TRBV11-2 and TRBJ2-5; maybe TRBD2 (6 bases). Germline V gene data show CDR1 as SGHAT and CDR2 as FQNNGV. Trimming removed 4 bases from V and 7 bases from J, with 7 bases in between. The CDR3 sequence is 11 residues long. Written as DNA, the CDR3 is TGTGCCAGCAGCTGGGACTTGACCCAGTACTTC. It encodes CASSWDLTQYF.

This clonotype was counted only a few times. The V gene is TRBV5-1, the J gene TRBJ2-5; 9 nucleotides match TRBD1. The CDR3 contains 18 residues. Looked up from germline, CDR1 is SGHRS and CDR2 is YFSETQ. V was pared by 1 base and J by 0 bases, with 10 bases of the junction left unmatched. This CDR3 is CASSLLVPTGGYQETQYF. CDR3 nucleotide sequence: TGCGCCAGCAGCTTGCTAGTACCGACAGGGGGGTACCAAGAGACCCAGTACTTC.

The rearrangement joins TRBV5-1 to TRBJ2-2, with D maybe TRBD2 (6 bases). Germline CDR1 and CDR2: SGHRS and YFSETQ. This CDR3 region has 16 residues. V shed 1 base and J shed 0 bases, with 10 bases lying between them. CDR3 bases: TGCGCCAGCAGCTTGCGGGGGATTTCGAACACCGGGGAGCTGTTTTTT. Encoded protein: CASSLRGISNTGELFF.

This clonotype was seen more than once but under ten times. The rearrangement uses TRBV4-1 and TRBJ2-2, with TRBD1 as a possible D gene (5 bases). This CDR3 is 17 amino acids long. V was shortened by 0 bases and J by 2 bases, with 13 bases between the two germline ends. Germline CDR1 MGHRA, CDR2 YSYEKL. This chain's CDR3 is CASSQEEFWGNTGELFF. The CDR3 coding sequence is TGCGCCAGCAGCCAAGAGGAATTCTGGGGCAACACCGGGGAGCTGTTTTTT.

This clonotype has more than one count but fewer than ten. This chain joins TRBV6-1 and TRBJ2-4, with D possibly being TRBD2 (5 bases). Per germline, CDR1 MNHNS and CDR2 SASEGT. V was cut by 6 bases and J by 2 bases, with 14 bases left in between. CDR3 size: 15 residues. CDR3 nucleotides: TGTGCCAGCAGAGGGCTAGCCCCCCCCAAAAACATTCAGTACTTC. This sequence encodes CASRGLAPPKNIQYF.

Ten or more counts support this clonotype. This chain uses TRBV27 with TRBJ2-7; 7 bases align to TRBD1. The CDR3 consists of 15 residues. After removal of 3 bases from V and 0 bases from J, the junction contained 5 bases not matched to a gene. Germline assignment: CDR1 MNHEY and CDR2 SMNVEV (reference sequence). The CDR3 loop is CASSFGRTGSYEQYF. CDR3 nucleotide sequence: TGTGCCAGCAGTTTCGGCAGGACAGGCTCCTACGAGCAGTACTTC.

This clonotype showed up many times. V gene TRBV20-1 combines with J gene TRBJ1-2, with a possible D match to TRBD1 (5 bases). Germline CDR1 DFQATT, CDR2 SNEGSKA (reference sequence). The CDR3 spans 12 residues. V was shortened by 6 bases and J by 6 bases, with 14 bases between the two germline ends. Here the CDR3 reads CSAFRGGDGYTF. In nucleotides, the CDR3 is TGCAGTGCATTCCGGGGGGGGGATGGCTACACCTTC.